A selection of T cell receptor beta chains follows, all from one sample in a study of neoadjuvant nivolumab and ipilimumab in lung cancer. The method was immunoSEQ multiplex PCR; TCRdb's version includes in-frame clones alone and lacks a portion of them. The sample lists 25,000 to 30,000 clones, 82% occurring once. Sample: tumor tissue, taken after neoadjuvant nivolumab, alone or with ipilimumab, at or shortly before surgery. Receptor source: an adult with non-small cell lung cancer. Each CDR3 is given with its conserved first and last residue. D genes are given only for firm matches. A row's size may be missing; if present it is once, few, many or a size class.

TRBJ2-1,-,-,TRBV7-9,CASSFPTRNEQFF,TGTGCCAGCAGCTTTCCGACTAGAAATGAGCAGTTCTTC
TRBJ2-2,-,-,TRBV30,CAWSELLASGELFF,TGTGCCTGGAGCGAATTACTAGCATCGGGGGAGCTGTTTTTT
TRBJ1-1,-,TRBD1,TRBV5-1,CASSLGPGTGATEAFF,TGCGCCAGCAGCTTGGGCCCCGGGACAGGGGCCACTGAAGCTTTCTTT
TRBJ2-2,-,-,TRBV2,CASTYKNTGELFF,TGTGCCAGCACCTACAAGAACACCGGGGAGCTGTTTTTT
TRBJ1-1,few,-,TRBV5-1,CASSLRGWDTEAFF,TGCGCCAGCAGCTTGCGGGGTTGGGACACTGAAGCTTTCTTT
TRBJ2-7,-,-,TRBV7-7,CASSFDRSYEQYF,TGTGCTAGCAGCTTTGACCGCTCCTACGAGCAGTACTTC
TRBJ1-1,-,-,TRBV28,CASTYMGRVEAFF,TGTGCCAGCACCTATATGGGACGTGTTGAAGCTTTCTTT
TRBJ2-5,-,TRBD2,TRBV7-9,CASSLGAGLQETQYF,TGTGCCAGCAGCTTAGGAGCGGGGCTTCAAGAGACCCAGTACTTC
TRBJ1-2,-,-,TRBV27,CASGLANYGYTF,TGTGCCAGCGGGCTGGCTAACTATGGCTACACCTTC
TRBJ2-2,-,TRBD2,TRBV11-2,CASSPGSSGRRSVGELFF,TGTGCCAGCAGCCCCGGGTCTAGCGGGAGGAGGTCCGTCGGGGAGCTGTTTTTT
TRBJ1-2,-,-,TRBV11-3,CASSLFPGDYGYTF,TGTGCCAGCAGCTTATTCCCTGGGGACTATGGCTACACCTTC
TRBJ2-2,-,TRBD2,TRBV4-2,CASSHPTSGSPGELFF,TGTGCCAGCAGCCATCCGACTAGCGGGTCGCCCGGGGAGCTGTTTTTT
TRBJ2-7,-,-,TRBV7-2,CASSLARRSYEQYF,TGTGCCAGCAGCTTAGCCAGGCGGAGCTACGAGCAGTACTTC
TRBJ1-1,-,-,TRBV27,CASREGSVGGWMNTEAFF,TGTGCCAGCCGGGAGGGGTCAGTTGGGGGCTGGATGAACACTGAAGCTTTCTTT
TRBJ1-2,once,-,TRBV7-9,CASSSQGYGYTF,TGTGCCAGCAGCTCCCAAGGCTATGGCTACACCTTC
TRBJ1-1,-,-,TRBV15,CATSRRALNTEAFF,TGTGCCACCAGCAGAAGGGCCTTGAACACTGAAGCTTTCTTT
TRBJ1-2,-,-,TRBV14,CASSQEAEYTF,TGTGCCAGCAGCCAAGAAGCGGAGTACACCTTC
TRBJ2-3,few,-,TRBV4-2,CASSQDRSSALDTQYF,TGTGCCAGCAGCCAAGATCGGTCTAGCGCTTTAGATACGCAGTATTTT
TRBJ2-1,-,TRBD1,TRBV25-1,CASRADRAYFNEQFF,TGTGCCAGCAGGGCCGACAGGGCCTATTTCAATGAGCAGTTCTTC
TRBJ2-5,-,-,TRBV5-4,CASSSGSFNEETQYF,TGTGCCAGCAGTTCCGGGTCATTTAATGAAGAGACCCAGTACTTC
TRBJ2-6,-,-,TRBV5-1,CASSTQGTGANVLTF,TGCGCCAGCAGCACACAGGGCACCGGGGCCAACGTCCTGACTTTC
TRBJ2-3,-,-,TRBV9,CASSQGGLLTDTQYF,TGTGCCAGCAGTCAGGGGGGACTGCTCACAGATACGCAGTATTTT
TRBJ2-2,-,TRBD1,TRBV25-1,CASSRQGLTGELFF,TGTGCCAGCAGTCGACAGGGCCTCACCGGGGAGCTGTTTTTT
TRBJ2-3,-,TRBD1,TRBV10-1,CASSESTGILDTQYF,TGCGCCAGCAGTGAGTCGACAGGGATTCTGGATACGCAGTATTTT
TRBJ2-4,few,-,TRBV5-5,CASSLSENIQYF,TGTGCCAGCAGCTTAAGCGAAAACATTCAGTACTTC
TRBJ1-5,once,-,TRBV18,CASSPQYGGGQPQHF,TGTGCCAGCTCACCACAGTACGGGGGCGGTCAGCCCCAGCATTTT
TRBJ1-1,-,-,TRBV5-1,CASSLGTSGTEAFF,TGCGCCAGCAGCTTGGGTACCTCCGGCACTGAAGCTTTCTTT
TRBJ2-2,-,-,TRBV10-3,CAISVADRTGELFF,TGTGCCATCAGTGTCGCCGACCGGACCGGGGAGCTGTTTTTT
TRBJ2-7,-,-,TRBV25-1,CASSELGDHEQYF,TGTGCCAGCAGTGAATTGGGAGACCACGAGCAGTACTTC
TRBJ2-5,-,TRBD1,TRBV5-1,CASSLDRERETQYF,TGCGCCAGCAGCTTAGACAGGGAACGAGAGACCCAGTACTTC
TRBJ2-2,-,-,TRBV5-1,CASSFSAGLSGELFF,TGCGCCAGCAGCTTTAGTGCAGGGCTATCAGGGGAGCTGTTTTTT
TRBJ1-3,-,-,TRBV6-5,CASNGVEDTIYF,TGTGCCAGCAATGGGGTGGAAGACACCATATATTTT
TRBJ2-7,-,TRBD2,TRBV5-4,CASSLQTSEYEQYF,TGTGCCAGCAGCTTGCAAACTAGCGAATACGAGCAGTACTTC
TRBJ2-7,-,TRBD1,TRBV29-1,CSVGTESSYEQYF,TGCAGCGTAGGGACAGAATCCTCCTACGAGCAGTACTTC
TRBJ2-5,-,TRBD2,TRBV19,CASSVTSGRAETQYF,TGTGCCAGTAGTGTGACTAGCGGGAGGGCAGAGACCCAGTACTTC
TRBJ1-1,-,-,TRBV10-1,CASSWGEENTEAFF,TGCGCCAGCAGCTGGGGCGAGGAGAACACTGAAGCTTTCTTT
TRBJ1-1,-,-,TRBV9,CASSVGGGSYNTEAFF,TGTGCCAGCAGCGTAGGCGGGGGATCCTACAACACTGAAGCTTTCTTT
TRBJ2-3,-,-,TRBV19,CASSIAGAGTDTQYF,TGTGCCAGTAGTATAGCGGGAGCTGGTACAGATACGCAGTATTTT
TRBJ2-1,-,-,TRBV5-1,CASSPGADRSYNEQFF,TGCGCCAGCAGCCCGGGAGCCGACAGGTCCTACAATGAGCAGTTCTTC